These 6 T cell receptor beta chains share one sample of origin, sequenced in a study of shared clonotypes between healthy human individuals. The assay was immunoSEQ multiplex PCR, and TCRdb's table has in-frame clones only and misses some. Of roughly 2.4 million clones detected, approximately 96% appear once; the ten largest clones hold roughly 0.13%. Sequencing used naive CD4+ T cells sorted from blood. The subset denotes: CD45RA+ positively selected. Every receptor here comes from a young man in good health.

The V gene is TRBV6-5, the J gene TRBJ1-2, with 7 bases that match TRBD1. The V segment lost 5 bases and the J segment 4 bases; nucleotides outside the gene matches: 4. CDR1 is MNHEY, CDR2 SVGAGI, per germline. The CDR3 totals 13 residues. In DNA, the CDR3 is TGTGCCAGCAGTCAGGGGGGCGCCTATGGCTACACCTTC. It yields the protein CASSQGGAYGYTF.

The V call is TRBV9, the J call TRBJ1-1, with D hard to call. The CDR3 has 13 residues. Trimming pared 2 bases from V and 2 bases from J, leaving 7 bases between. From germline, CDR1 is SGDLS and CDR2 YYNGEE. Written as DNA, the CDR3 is TGTGCCAGCAGCGTCCTTAGTAACACTGAAGCTTTCTTT. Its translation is CASSVLSNTEAFF.

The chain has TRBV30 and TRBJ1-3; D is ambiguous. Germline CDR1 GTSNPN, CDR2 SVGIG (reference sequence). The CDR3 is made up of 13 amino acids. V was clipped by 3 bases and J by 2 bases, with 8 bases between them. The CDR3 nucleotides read TGTGCCTGGAGGAAAACAGCTGGAAACACCATATATTTT. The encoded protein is CAWRKTAGNTIYF.

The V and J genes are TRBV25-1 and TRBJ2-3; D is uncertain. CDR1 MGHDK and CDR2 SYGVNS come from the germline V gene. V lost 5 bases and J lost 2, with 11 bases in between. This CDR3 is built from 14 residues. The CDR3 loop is CASSTARTTDTQYF. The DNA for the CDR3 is TGTGCCAGCAGTACCGCCAGGACCACAGATACGCAGTATTTT. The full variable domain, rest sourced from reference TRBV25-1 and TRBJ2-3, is EADIYQTPRYLVIGTGKKITLECSQTMGHDKMYWYQQDPGMELHLIHYSYGVNSTEKGDLSSESTVSRIRTEHFPLTLESARPSHTSQYLCASSTARTTDTQYFGPGTRLTVL.

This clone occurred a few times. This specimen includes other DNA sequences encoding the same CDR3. CDR3 DNA: TGTGCCAGCAGCTTGGGACAGCTGAACTATGGCTACACCTTC. This gives the protein CASSLGQLNYGYTF. This chain uses TRBV5-4 with TRBJ1-2, with D possibly TRBD1 on 5 matching bases. The CDR3 is 14 residues long. Germline V gene lookup returns CDR1 SGHNT and CDR2 YYREEE (reference sequence). The germline V and J ends were trimmed by 0 bases and 2 bases, with 8 bases remaining between them.

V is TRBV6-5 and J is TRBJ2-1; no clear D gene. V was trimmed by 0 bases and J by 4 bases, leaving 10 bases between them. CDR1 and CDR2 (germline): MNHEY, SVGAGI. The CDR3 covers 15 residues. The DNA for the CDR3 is TGTGCCAGCAGTTACTCGGAACTAACTTACAATGAGCAGTTCTTC. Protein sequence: CASSYSELTYNEQFF.